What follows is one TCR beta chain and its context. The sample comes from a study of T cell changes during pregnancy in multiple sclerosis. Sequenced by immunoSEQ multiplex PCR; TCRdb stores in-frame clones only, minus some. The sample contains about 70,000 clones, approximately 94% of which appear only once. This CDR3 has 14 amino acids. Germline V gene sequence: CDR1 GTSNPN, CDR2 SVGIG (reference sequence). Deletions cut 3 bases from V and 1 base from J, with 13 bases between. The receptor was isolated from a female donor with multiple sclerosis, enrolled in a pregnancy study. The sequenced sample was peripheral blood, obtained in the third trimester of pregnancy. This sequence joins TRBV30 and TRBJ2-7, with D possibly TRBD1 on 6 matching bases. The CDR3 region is CAWRGRGGSYEQYF. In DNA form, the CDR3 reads TGTGCCTGGAGGGGACGAGGGGGTTCCTACGAGCAGTACTTC.